The 27 T cell receptor beta chains in this list originate from one sample, sequenced in a study of low-dose radiotherapy and immunotherapy resistance in tumors. Time point defined: before trial treatment. Alpha- and beta-chain coverage of first-strand cDNA came from TRAV- and TRBV-specific primers. Amplification of TCRs used a constant-region primer and V-primer adapter for about 21 PCR cycles. MiXCR was run by TCRdb on the reads, yielding one entry per CDR3 protein. Of tens of thousands of distinct CDR3 sequences listed, 15% to 20% were seen once; the top ten hold 2.5% to 3.5%. Material: PBMCs, obtained before treatment. The source is a male donor with prostate cancer.

This clonotype was seen repeatedly, ten times or more. This CDR3 is CASSLETQRIYNEQFF. The CDR3 DNA reads as TGTGCCAGCAGCTTAGAGACCCAGCGCATCTACAATGAGCAGTTCTTC. V and J are TRBV7-2 and TRBJ2-1; D is unclear. The CDR3 is made up of 16 amino acids. The V end lost 1 base, the J end lost 3 bases, and 13 bases lay between the germline ends. Germline values: CDR1 SGHTA, CDR2 FQGNSA.

This clonotype occurred many times. The V and J genes are TRBV27 and TRBJ1-6; D is uncertain. V shed 7 bases and J shed 6 bases, with 13 bases lying between them. CDR3 length: 14 residues. Per germline, CDR1 MNHEY and CDR2 SMNVEV (reference sequence). The CDR3 DNA is TGTGCCAGCAACACACTTAAGGCTAATTCACCCCTCCACTTT. Its protein is CASNTLKANSPLHF.

The V gene is TRBV11-2, the J gene TRBJ2-1; a weak D match, TRBD2 (5 bases). CDR1 and CDR2 from the germline V gene are SGHAT and FQNNGV. The V gene lost 4 bases and the J gene lost 8 bases, with 18 bases spanning the gap. CDR3 size: 15 residues. DNA for the CDR3: TGTGCCAGCAGCTACGGATTCACCGAGGGTTATGAGCAGTTCTTC. Residues: CASSYGFTEGYEQFF.

This clonotype was counted many times. This chain uses TRBV6-6 with TRBJ2-5; TRBD1 or TRBD2 may be the D gene (5 bases each). CDR3 size: 14 residues. Germline V gene lookup returns CDR1 MNHNY and CDR2 SVGAGI (reference sequence). With 2 bases removed from V and 2 bases from J, the gap between germline ends came to 9 bases. This CDR3 reads CASSYLGPQETQYF. In DNA, the CDR3 is TGTGCCAGCAGTTACCTGGGACCTCAAGAGACCCAGTACTTC.

This clonotype was seen only once. A read error may explain this, as a much larger clone is one base away. This chain links TRBV7-6 with TRBJ1-2; no clear D gene. CDR3 length: 15 amino acids. CDR1 is SGHVS and CDR2 is FNYEAQ in the germline V gene. The DNA for the CDR3 is TGTGTCAGCAGCTTGACCCTGAGAGGGAACTATGGCTACACCTTC. It yields the protein CVSSLTLRGNYGYTF.

This clonotype was seen ten or more times. The rearrangement uses TRBV7-9 and TRBJ2-2, with D hard to call. The CDR3 is 12 amino acids. Per germline, CDR1 SEHNR and CDR2 FQNEAQ (reference sequence). Trimming left V 7 bases short and J 7 bases short, with 10 bases between. The CDR3 here is CASTGASGELFF. For the CDR3, the DNA is TGTGCCAGCACCGGTGCGAGCGGGGAGCTGTTTTTT. Supplemented by reference TRBV7-9 and TRBJ2-2, the full variable domain reads DTGVSQNPRHKITKRGQNVTFRCDPISEHNRLYWYRQTLGQGPEFLTYFQNEAQLEKSRLLSDRFSAERPKGSFSTLEIQRTEQGDSAMYLCASTGASGELFFGEGSRLTVL.

This clonotype has ten or more counts. The rearrangement joins TRBV2 to TRBJ2-1; 9 bases map to TRBD2. From germline, CDR1 is SNHLY and CDR2 FYNNEI. The CDR3 loop spans 14 amino acids. The trim removed 5 bases at V and 8 bases at J, leaving 7 bases unmatched. Here the CDR3 DNA reads TGTGCCAGCAGTTATAGCGGGGGCGAGTATGAGCAGTTCTTC. It codes for CASSYSGGEYEQFF.

V is TRBV13 and J is TRBJ1-1; D is uncertain. Germline CDR1 and CDR2: PRHDT and FYEKMQ (reference sequence). V was pared by 4 bases and J by 4 bases, with 13 bases between. The CDR3 consists of 14 residues. CDR3 nucleotides: TGTGCCAGCAGCTCCGGGGAAGAAGTCACTGAAGCTTTCTTT. Translation gives CASSSGEEVTEAFF.

This clonotype was observed many times. The chain couples TRBV18 to TRBJ2-7; 9 positions match TRBD1. Germline-derived CDR1 and CDR2 are KGHSH and LQKENI. This CDR3 is 14 amino acids long. Germline trimming cut 3 bases from V and 6 bases from J; bases unmatched to any gene: 6. The CDR3 loop reads CASSPGQGMVEQYF. Here the CDR3 DNA reads TGTGCCAGCTCACCGGGACAGGGTATGGTCGAGCAGTACTTC.

This clonotype showed up just a few times. The J gene is TRBJ1-5, the V gene TRBV19; TRBD1 might be the D (5 bases). Trimming stripped 0 bases from V and 0 bases from J, with 12 bases between. This CDR3 has 17 residues. CDR1 and CDR2 from the germline V gene are LNHDA and SQIVND (reference sequence). The CDR3 spells CASSIDAGTASNQPQHF. The CDR3 DNA reads TGTGCCAGTAGTATAGATGCCGGGACGGCTAGCAATCAGCCCCAGCATTTT.

Comment on this clonotype: The final CDR3 position lacks the conserved phenylalanine or tryptophan, pointing to a likely read error. Because the CDR3's place on the DNA is in doubt, the DNA is left out and the CDR3 is given as listed by TCRdb. This chain links TRBV11-2 with TRBJ2-7; the D segment call TRBD1 is taken from the table without a DNA check. Germline V gene data show CDR1 as SGHAT and CDR2 as FQNNGV. The CDR3 region is 8 residues in length, termini included. CDR3 loop: CASSRSGT.

This clonotype came up many times. The chain uses TRBV13 and TRBJ2-2; the D gene is possibly TRBD2 (6 bases). Deletions cut 6 bases from V and 8 bases from J, with 13 bases between. The germline gives CDR1 PRHDT, CDR2 FYEKMQ (reference sequence). The CDR3 has 13 amino acids. The CDR3 reads CASSGEVTGELFF. The CDR3 DNA sequence: TGTGCCAGCAGTGGGGAGGTGACGGGGGAGCTGTTTTTT.

This clonotype was seen ten or more times. The chain is built from TRBV6-2 or TRBV6-3 and TRBJ2-1, with TRBD2 identical over 9 bases. The CDR3 has 15 residues. From germline, CDR1 is MNHEY and CDR2 SVGEGT. The ends lost 7 bases at V and 0 bases at J; junction bases unmatched: 4. The CDR3, as DNA: TGTGCCAGCACCAGGACTAGCGCCTCCTACAATGAGCAGTTCTTC. Residues: CASTRTSASYNEQFF.

This clonotype was seen repeatedly, ten times or more. This rearrangement joins TRBV18 to TRBJ2-1; D is perhaps TRBD1 or TRBD2 (6 bases each). The CDR3 covers 14 residues. Per germline, CDR1 KGHSH and CDR2 LQKENI. Between the trimmed V and J ends, which lost 7 bases and 0 bases, there was a span of 10 bases. This chain's CDR3 is CASFEGGSYNEQFF. CDR3 nucleotides: TGTGCCAGCTTCGAGGGGGGCTCCTACAATGAGCAGTTCTTC.

This clonotype was detected many times. The chain combines TRBV19 with TRBJ1-1; maybe TRBD1 (6 bases). The germline V gene encodes CDR1 LNHDA and CDR2 SQIVND (reference sequence). The CDR3 loop spans 16 amino acids. V lost 6 bases and J lost 5, with 22 bases in between. The CDR3 here is CASRLIAHREGTEAFF. CDR3 in DNA: TGTGCCAGTAGGCTCATTGCCCACAGGGAGGGAACTGAAGCTTTCTTT.

This clonotype was observed many times. This chain joins TRBV29-1 and TRBJ2-1, with a weak D call TRBD2 (7 bases). Germline CDR1 and CDR2: SQVTM and ANQGSEA. The length of the CDR3 is 14 residues. V lost 5 bases, J lost 8 bases, and 19 bases lay in between. CDR3 nucleotide sequence: TGCAGCGTTCTCGATAGGGGGGGTAGCTATGAGCAGTTCTTC. This codes for CSVLDRGGSYEQFF.

This CDR3 reads CASSLFSGDGGALGNEQFF. The CDR3 nucleotides read TGTGCCAGCAGCTTATTTTCTGGAGATGGGGGAGCCTTGGGCAATGAGCAGTTCTTC. The rearrangement links TRBV7-7 to TRBJ2-1; D may correspond to TRBD1 or TRBD2 (5 bases each). The CDR3 length is 19 residues. V shed 2 bases and J shed 6 bases, with 26 bases lying between them. The germline V gene encodes CDR1 SSHAT and CDR2 FNYEAQ (reference sequence). The entire variable domain, with the rest obtained from reference TRBV7-7 and TRBJ2-1, is as follows: GAGVSQSPRYKVTKRGQDVTLRCDPISSHATLYWYQQALGQGPEFLTYFNYEAQPDKSGLPSDRFSAERPEGSISTLTIQRTEQRDSAMYRCASSLFSGDGGALGNEQFFGPGTRLTVL.

This clonotype was detected ten times or more. The chain recombines TRBV6-2 or TRBV6-3 with TRBJ1-5; maybe TRBD1 (6 bases). CDR1 MNHEY and CDR2 SVGEGT come from the germline V gene. The CDR3 totals 13 residues. Trimming shortened V by 5 bases and J by 7 bases, and 12 bases separated the two germline ends. The CDR3, as DNA: TGTGCCAGCAGTGCAACAGGGCTCCAGCCCCAGCATTTT. It translates to CASSATGLQPQHF.

This clonotype has at least ten counts. V usage is TRBV7-3 and J usage is TRBJ2-3, with TRBD1 as a possible D gene (7 bases). Trimming left V 5 bases short and J 3 bases short, with 12 bases between. Germline V gene lookup returns CDR1 SGHTA and CDR2 FQGTGA. CDR3 size: 14 residues. CDR3 region: CASSPQGGTDTQYF. The CDR3 bases are TGTGCCAGCAGCCCCCAGGGGGGTACAGATACGCAGTATTTT.

This clonotype was detected many times. This chain joins TRBV5-1 and TRBJ2-7; no definite D call. Trimming cost V 4 bases and J 2 bases, with 10 bases left between them. This CDR3 comprises 13 residues. CDR1 SGHRS and CDR2 YFSETQ come from the germline V gene. The CDR3 sequence is CASSLLGAYEQYF. The CDR3 DNA follows: TGCGCCAGCAGCCTGTTGGGTGCCTACGAGCAGTACTTC.

This clonotype was recorded many times. The chain uses TRBV3-1 and TRBJ2-5, with unresolved D. The CDR3 is 10 amino acids. Trimming took off 6 bases at V and 5 bases at J, with 4 bases between the two ends. Germline-derived CDR1 and CDR2 are LGHDT and YNNKEL (reference sequence). CDR3 region: CASRGETQYF. In nucleotides, the CDR3 is TGTGCCAGCAGGGGGGAGACCCAGTACTTC.

At least ten counts were recorded for this clonotype. This rearrangement joins TRBV7-2 to TRBJ2-3; D perhaps matches TRBD1 (6 bases). The CDR3 contains 16 residues. Germline V CDR1 and CDR2: SGHTA, FQGNSA. Trimming stripped 6 bases from V and 3 bases from J, with 19 bases between. CDR3: CASSFQSGDWTDTQYF. CDR3 nucleotides: TGTGCCAGCAGTTTTCAATCAGGGGATTGGACAGATACGCAGTATTTT. Variable domain in full (rest from reference TRBV7-2 and TRBJ2-3): GAGVSQSPSNKVTEKGKDVELRCDPISGHTALYWYRQSLGQGLEFLIYFQGNSAPDKSGLPSDRFSAERTGGSVSTLTIQRTQQEDSAVYLCASSFQSGDWTDTQYFGPGTRLTVL.

This clonotype was counted between two and nine times. V usage is TRBV16 and J usage is TRBJ2-5; TRBD2 aligns across 9 bases. The germline CDR1 and CDR2 sequences are KGHSY and FQNENV. This CDR3 is 17 amino acids long. V lost 2 bases to trimming and J lost 1 base; unmatched junction nucleotides: 8. CDR3 protein: CASSQAAGGPSQETQYF. CDR3 DNA sequence: TGTGCCAGCAGCCAAGCGGCGGGGGGGCCGAGCCAAGAGACCCAGTACTTC.

The gene calls are TRBV12-3 or TRBV12-4 and TRBJ2-3; unclear D gene. V shed 6 bases and J shed 6 bases, with 10 bases lying between them. CDR3 length: 12 amino acids. The CDR3 region is CASSYPSDTQYF. The DNA for the CDR3 is TGTGCCAGCAGCTACCCCAGTGATACGCAGTATTTT.

This clonotype was seen repeatedly, ten times or more. The V gene is TRBV7-2, the J gene TRBJ2-6; D not certain. The CDR3 has 16 amino acids. V was trimmed by 0 bases and J by 0 bases, leaving 6 bases between them. Germline assignment: CDR1 SGHTA and CDR2 FQGNSA. CDR3 coding DNA: TGTGCCAGCAGCTTAGCGCCCTACTCTGGGGCCAACGTCCTGACTTTC. Amino acids: CASSLAPYSGANVLTF.

Only a few counts were recorded for this clonotype. A much bigger clone sits one base away, suggesting this may be a read error. The chain carries TRBV4-3 and TRBJ1-4; no reliable D call. This CDR3 has 16 residues. Germline CDR1 reads LGHNA; CDR2 reads YSLEER. The CDR3 sequence: CASSQDWRESVEKRFF. The CDR3 coding sequence is TGCGCCAGCAGCCAAGATTGGCGGGAAAGTGTGGAAAAACGGTTTTTT.

This clonotype was recorded many times. The chain couples TRBV29-1 to TRBJ1-4, with D perhaps matching TRBD1 (5 bases). The germline CDR1 and CDR2 sequences are SQVTM and ANQGSEA. V lost 6 bases and J 7 bases, leaving 15 bases between the germline ends. The length of the CDR3 is 13 residues. The CDR3 region has the DNA TGCAGCGTCGCCGCAGGGCAAGCTGAAAAACTGTTTTTT. The encoded protein is CSVAAGQAEKLFF.